This T cell receptor (beta chain) is drawn from a study of low-dose radiotherapy and immunotherapy resistance in tumors. On the study more broadly: Treatment of Cohort 2 consisted of 1 Gy per fraction every two weeks, amounting to 13 Gy over 26 weeks. Intravenous ipilimumab 1 mg/kg every six weeks was given with nivolumab 240 mg every two weeks. Patients received cyclophosphamide 200 mg/m2 intravenously every two weeks, the day before radiation-immunotherapy.

The CDR3 totals 13 residues. V lost 3 bases to trimming and J lost 8 bases, with 11 bases between them. CDR1 is SGHRS and CDR2 is YFSETQ in the germline V gene. Time point specified: after trial treatment. Described treatment: LDRT plus nivolumab, ipilimumab, low-dose cyclophosphamide and aspirin (RACIN trial). TRAV and TRBV primers primed cDNA for both TCRalpha and TCRbeta. TCR amplification ran roughly 20 PCR cycles using constant-region and V-primer adapter primers. Through in vitro transcription, the mRNA that had been isolated was amplified. Each CDR3 protein is one row after TCRdb ran MiXCR on the reads. The table shows 100,000 or so distinct CDR3 sequences, with roughly 20% occurring only once. There are many counts of this clonotype.

V and J are TRBV5-1 and TRBJ2-2; D not resolved. The origin of this receptor is a male donor with prostate cancer. The sequencing used PBMCs, collected after low-dose radiotherapy plus immunotherapy. CDR3 region: CASSWSKTGELFF. CDR3 DNA sequence: TGCGCCAGCAGCTGGTCAAAAACGGGGGAGCTGTTTTTT.